The present entry profiles one TCR beta chain with its context. Its antigen is not identified. The PCR contained 60 Vbeta and 13 Jbeta primers. The protocol was immunoSEQ multiplex PCR, while the TCRdb copy is restricted to in-frame clones and leaves out a portion. In total, the table holds some 60,000 clones. The CDR3 totals 15 residues. The V end lost 0 bases, the J end lost 3 bases, and 11 bases lay between the germline ends. Germline loops: CDR1 LGHNT, CDR2 FRNRAP. These data belong to a study of cytomegalovirus exposure and HLA in healthy donors. Study-level results: Later analysis identified a missense DCLRE1C variant that was linked to TCR beta V- and J-gene trimming. HLA alleles were associated with fewer than 20,000 TCR beta sequences in a later analysis at 0.05 false discovery rate. 87-base-pair reads could not separate some V segments, including TRBV6-2 and TRBV6-3. Earlier analysis found most TCR beta V segments productive about 90% or about 30% of the time.

The sample consisted of PBMCs. The gene calls are TRBV12-5 and TRBJ1-1; maybe TRBD1 (6 bases). This TCR derives from a male donor in good health and CMV-seronegative. CDR3 coding DNA: TGTGCTAGTGGTTTGGTATTGGGGGGGCACACTGAAGCTTTCTTT. This translates into CASGLVLGGHTEAFF.